A selection of T cell receptor beta chains follows, all from one sample in a study of blood T cell repertoires in COVID-19. Libraries were prepared by immunoSEQ multiplex PCR; TCRdb keeps only in-frame clonotypes and omits some of them. There are roughly 170,000 clones in the sample; about 86% occur only once, and around 20% lies in the top ten. The specimen was peripheral blood. These receptors were taken from a man between 65 and 80 years old with active or convalescent COVID-19. The CDR3 runs from the conserved cysteine through the conserved F or W. Fields, in order: CDR3 length, V gene, D gene, J gene, CDR3 protein, CDR3 DNA. A D gene is named only where the DNA matches it firmly.

13	TRBV30	TRBD1	TRBJ1-2	CAWQDRVNYGYTF	TGTGCCTGGCAGGACAGGGTTAACTATGGCTACACCTTC
14	TRBV7-2	TRBD1	TRBJ1-3	CASSRDRNRNTIYF	TGTGCCAGCAGCCGGGACAGGAACAGAAACACCATATATTTT
15	TRBV7-6	TRBD2	TRBJ2-5	CASSLVSGVRETQYF	TGTGCCAGCAGCTTAGTCAGCGGGGTCCGTGAGACCCAGTACTTC
15	TRBV11-2	-	TRBJ1-1	CASSLDDPRGTEAFF	TGTGCCAGCAGCTTAGACGACCCCCGAGGCACTGAAGCTTTCTTT
13	TRBV7-6	-	TRBJ2-7	CASSPTKVSGQYF	TGTGCCAGCAGCCCTACAAAGGTTAGCGGGCAGTACTTC
12	TRBV7-9	-	TRBJ1-4	CASSLAREKLFF	TGTGCCAGCAGCCTGGCTCGTGAAAAACTGTTTTTT
18	TRBV18	-	TRBJ1-3	CASSPQLPGQRSGNTIYF	TGTGCCAGCTCACCCCAGCTTCCAGGGCAACGCTCTGGAAACACCATATATTTT
16	TRBV6-2/TRBV6-3	TRBD1	TRBJ1-2	CASSTPGQNVLYGYTF	TGTGCCAGCAGTACGCCGGGACAGAACGTTCTCTATGGCTACACCTTC
15	TRBV5-1	-	TRBJ2-2	CASSLVRGGTGELFF	TGCGCCAGCAGCTTAGTAAGGGGCGGCACCGGGGAGCTGTTTTTT
14	TRBV2	TRBD1	TRBJ2-2	CASMQGAGTGELFF	TGTGCCAGCATGCAGGGGGCCGGCACCGGGGAGCTGTTTTTT
14	TRBV6-5	TRBD1	TRBJ1-1	CASSYRTGGTEAFF	TGTGCCAGCAGTTACCGGACAGGGGGCACTGAAGCTTTCTTT
18	TRBV11-2	TRBD1	TRBJ2-5	CASSHRQGGRKALETQYF	TGTGCCAGCAGCCACCGACAGGGGGGGAGAAAGGCATTGGAGACCCAGTACTTC